This note documents a single T cell receptor beta chain sequence. Its matching antigen is unknown. Into every PCR, synthetic TCR analog templates were spiked. Here immunoSEQ multiplex PCR was the method, and the copy in TCRdb shows in-frame clones only, minus some. The top ten hold approximately 2.4% of the sample, which has 95,000 to 150,000 clones, approximately 85% seen once. The time point was: peripheral blood 6 weeks after treatment start. This entry comes from a study of PD-L1 blockade in urothelial cancer. Overall study context: The authors examined blood 3 weeks (second dose) and 6 weeks after treatment start.

V shed 4 bases, J shed 5 bases, and the junction held 5 bases outside the gene matches. From germline, CDR1 is SGHNT and CDR2 YYREEE (reference sequence). The CDR3 sequence is 15 residues long. Study-level findings and limits: Patients with durable benefit had greater blood expansion of tumor-associated TCR clones 3 weeks into treatment.

The starting material was PBMCs, obtained around atezolizumab (anti-PD-L1) treatment. The chain is built from TRBV5-4 and TRBJ2-3, with TRBD2 identical over 12 bases. The clonotype comes from a man aged 45-65 years with urothelial cancer. This CDR3 reads CASSTLAGGLDTQYF. The CDR3 nucleotides read TGTGCCAGCAGCACACTAGCGGGAGGATTAGATACGCAGTATTTT.